The 21 T cell receptor beta chains in this list originate from one sample, sequenced in a study of Ad26.COV2.S vaccination and SARS-CoV-2 variants (TCRdb year 2021). Library method: the immunoSEQ multiplex PCR assay. Not all clones reach the TCRdb copy of this immuneACCESS table, which keeps in-frame sequences only. Checked studies attribute under half of the gap to unresolved V genes and leave the rest unexplained. The sample includes 200,000 to 300,000 clones, with approximately 88% observed a single time. Jointly, the top ten make up 2.9% of the sample. The treatment or condition label for this specimen denotes: around 19 received Ad26.COV2.S at low or high dose, single or two shots; 5 received placebo; per-sample allocation not given. Repertoires of vaccine and placebo recipients were sequenced from samples taken on day 63 after the first injection. This specimen was peripheral blood, taken in a trial of Ad26.COV2.S vaccine versus placebo. The receptors originated from a person between 18 and 59 years old who received the Ad26.COV2.S COVID-19 vaccine or a placebo.

Concerning this clone itself: Different DNA sequences within this sample yield the same CDR3. J is TRBJ1-5 and V is TRBV20-1; D call uncertain. This CDR3 comprises 11 residues. The germline CDR1 and CDR2 sequences are DFQATT and SNEGSKA (reference sequence). The germline V and J ends were trimmed by 5 bases and 4 bases, with 6 bases remaining between them. This CDR3 is CSAGPNQPQHF. As DNA, the CDR3 is TGCAGTGCTGGACCTAATCAGCCCCAGCATTTT.

The chain has TRBV25-1 and TRBJ2-3, with TRBD2 matching 12 bases. The CDR3 contains 18 residues. Germline V gene lookup returns CDR1 MGHDK and CDR2 SYGVNS. After removal of 5 bases from V and 0 bases from J, the junction contained 9 bases not matched to a gene. The CDR3 protein is CASSSLAGGPTSTDTQYF. DNA of the CDR3: TGTGCCAGCAGTTCCCTAGCGGGAGGGCCGACGAGCACAGATACGCAGTATTTT.

This clone occurred once. The genes are TRBV10-3 and TRBJ2-2, with 9 positions matching TRBD1. With V trimmed by 1 base and J by 5 bases, 8 bases remained unmatched. The germline V gene encodes CDR1 ENHRY and CDR2 SYGVKD. The CDR3 length is 17 residues. CDR3 in amino acids: CAISEWGTGIGTGELFF. The CDR3 bases are TGTGCCATCAGTGAGTGGGGGACAGGGATTGGGACCGGGGAGCTGTTTTTT.

This clone was seen a handful of times. The V call is TRBV3-1 (or the pseudogene TRBV3-2), the J call TRBJ1-4, with TRBD1 matching 9 bases. Germline CDR1 reads LGHDT; CDR2 reads YNNKEL (reference sequence). This CDR3 has 13 residues. The V segment lost 8 bases and the J segment 13 bases; nucleotides outside the gene matches: 11. CDR3 nucleotide sequence: TGTGCCAGCCGTGGGACAGGGTATCGGGGACTGTTTTTT. Protein product: CASRGTGYRGLFF.

CDR3 region: CASSLSSGATGANVLTF. Written as DNA, the CDR3 is TGTGCCAGCAGTTTATCGAGCGGGGCTACTGGGGCCAACGTCCTGACTTTC. The chain has TRBV27 and TRBJ2-6; 7 nucleotides align to TRBD2. CDR1 MNHEY and CDR2 SMNVEV come from the germline V gene (reference sequence). The CDR3 runs 17 residues. The V gene end was trimmed by 0 bases and the J gene end by 2 bases; junction bases not matched to a gene: 4. Full variable domain (missing parts from reference TRBV27 and TRBJ2-6): EAQVTQNPRYLITVTGKKLTVTCSQNMNHEYMSWYRQDPGLGLRQIYYSMNVEVTDKGDVPEGYKVSRKEKRNFPLILESPSPNQTSLYFCASSLSSGATGANVLTFGAGSRLTVL.

This chain links TRBV5-4 with TRBJ2-7, with TRBD1 identical over 8 bases. The V gene's germline CDR1 is SGHNT and CDR2 YYREEE (reference sequence). V trimming: 5 bases; J trimming: 4 bases; junction bases outside the gene matches: 11. The CDR3 has 15 residues. CDR3 nucleotides: TGTGCCAGCAGTTCCGGACAGGGAATCGGATACGAGCAGTACTTC. Protein sequence: CASSSGQGIGYEQYF.

This clone was observed many times. This chain uses TRBV30 with TRBJ1-5; tentative D call: TRBD1 (6 bases). The length of the CDR3 is 16 residues. Germline V lookup: CDR1 GTSNPN, CDR2 SVGIG (reference sequence). The V and J ends lost 2 bases and 4 bases respectively, with 18 bases between them. The CDR3 here is CAWSHTQGSSNQPQHF. The DNA for the CDR3 is TGTGCCTGGAGTCATACACAGGGCTCTAGTAATCAGCCCCAGCATTTT.

A single count supports this clone. The chain is built from TRBV5-1 and TRBJ2-7, with 8 bases identical to TRBD1. In germline, CDR1 is SGHRS, CDR2 YFSETQ. V lost 4 bases, J lost 3 bases, and 6 bases stayed unmatched. This CDR3 is built from 14 residues. CDR3 protein: CASSPTGGNYEQYF. The DNA for the CDR3 is TGCGCCAGCAGCCCCACAGGGGGGAACTACGAGCAGTACTTC. Supplemented by reference TRBV5-1 and TRBJ2-7, the full variable domain reads KAGVTQTPRYLIKTRGQQVTLSCSPISGHRSVSWYQQTPGQGLQFLFEYFSETQRNKGNFPGRFSGRQFSNSRSEMNVSTLELGDSALYLCASSPTGGNYEQYFGPGTRLTVT.

The chain couples TRBV6-4 to TRBJ2-5; the D call may be TRBD1 or TRBD2 (5 bases each). Trimming shortened V by 4 bases and J by 4 bases, and 10 bases separated the two germline ends. CDR1 and CDR2 (germline): MRHNA, SNTAGT. The CDR3 extends over 13 amino acids. In nucleotides, the CDR3 is TGTGCCAGCAGTGGGGGACCGGGAGAGACCCAGTACTTC. Its protein product is CASSGGPGETQYF.

J is TRBJ1-4 and V is TRBV19; D is undetermined. Trimming took 4 bases from V and 6 from J, leaving 15 bases between them. The germline V gene encodes CDR1 LNHDA and CDR2 SQIVND (reference sequence). CDR3 length equals 15 residues. The CDR3 DNA follows: TGTGCCAGTAGTACCCTGATCCCTGGGGATGAAAAACTGTTTTTT. Its protein product is CASSTLIPGDEKLFF.

This chain uses TRBV7-2 with TRBJ2-5; D perhaps matches TRBD2 (5 bases). From germline, CDR1 is SGHTA and CDR2 FQGNSA. Trimming shortened V by 1 base and J by 9 bases, and 15 bases separated the two germline ends. The CDR3 extends over 14 amino acids. The CDR3 here is CASSLGTSIAPQYF. The CDR3 region has the DNA TGTGCCAGCAGCTTAGGGACTTCGATAGCTCCCCAGTACTTC.

The V and J genes are TRBV5-1 and TRBJ1-6, with no clear D. Deletions cut 4 bases from V and 10 bases from J, with 18 bases between. The CDR3 length is 15 residues. CDR1 and CDR2 from the germline V gene are SGHRS and YFSETQ. CDR3 DNA: TGCGCCAGCAGCCATGATCCCAAGGGCGGCTCACCCCTCCACTTT. Residues: CASSHDPKGGSPLHF.

This clone was seen a single time. The rearrangement joins TRBV7-6 to TRBJ2-5, with a possible D match to TRBD2 (5 bases). From germline, CDR1 is SGHVS and CDR2 FNYEAQ. The germline V and J ends were trimmed by 5 bases and 2 bases, with 15 bases remaining between them. This CDR3 has 15 amino acids. The CDR3 here is CASSDLGGLQETQYF. In DNA, the CDR3 is TGTGCCAGCAGCGATCTTGGCGGGCTACAAGAGACCCAGTACTTC.

The chain couples TRBV4-3 to TRBJ1-5, with 8 bases matching TRBD1. Germline V gene sequence: CDR1 LGHNA, CDR2 YSLEER. This CDR3 is 15 amino acids long. Losses at the gene ends were 3 bases for V and 2 bases for J; bases not matched to a gene: 3. The CDR3 here is CASSQDRAGNQPQHF. In DNA form, the CDR3 reads TGCGCCAGCAGCCAGGACAGGGCGGGCAATCAGCCCCAGCATTTT.

The rearrangement joins TRBV6-5 to TRBJ1-1; perhaps TRBD1 as D (5 bases). Deletions cut 5 bases from V and 1 base from J, with 11 bases between. This CDR3 is built from 14 residues. Germline CDR1 reads MNHEY; CDR2 reads SVGAGI. As DNA, the CDR3 is TGTGCCAGCAGTCGTAGACAGAAGAACACTGAAGCTTTCTTT. Translating gives CASSRRQKNTEAFF.

The CDR3 coding sequence is TGTGCCAGCAGTTTTACCGGGACAGGGTACACTGAAGCTTTCTTT. Translation gives CASSFTGTGYTEAFF. V is TRBV5-5 and J is TRBJ1-1; 9 bases line up with TRBD1. V dropped 5 bases and J dropped 3; count of bases not matched to a gene: 8. The V gene's germline CDR1 is SGHKS and CDR2 YYEKEE (reference sequence). The CDR3 has 15 residues. Drawing the rest from reference TRBV5-5 and TRBJ1-1, the complete variable domain is DAGVTQSPTHLIKTRGQQVTLRCSPISGHKSVSWYQQVLGQGPQFIFQYYEKEERGRGNFPDRFSARQFPNYSSELNVNALLLGDSALYLCASSFTGTGYTEAFFGQGTRLTVV.

The chain links TRBV24-1 to TRBJ2-2, with 8 bases matching TRBD1. The germline V gene encodes CDR1 KGHDR and CDR2 SFDVKD. After removal of 1 base from V and 0 bases from J, the junction contained 6 bases not matched to a gene. The CDR3 length is 18 residues. Written as DNA, the CDR3 is TGTGCCACCAGTGATTTAACAGGGGGTCCCGCGAACACCGGGGAGCTGTTTTTT. It translates to CATSDLTGGPANTGELFF.

About this clone: Other DNA sequences of this sample code for an identical CDR3. The chain employs TRBV13 and TRBJ2-5, with 7 bases fitting TRBD1. The CDR3 length is 15 residues. The J segment lost 2 bases and the V segment lost 5 bases, leaving 8 bases of the junction unmatched. Germline V lookup: CDR1 PRHDT, CDR2 FYEKMQ (reference sequence). This chain's CDR3 is CASSPTGTAQETQYF. The CDR3 DNA follows: TGTGCCAGCAGCCCAACCGGGACAGCACAAGAGACCCAGTACTTC.

This clone was seen once. The genes are TRBV19 and TRBJ2-1; 10 nucleotides align to TRBD2. The CDR3 is made up of 15 amino acids. After removal of 7 bases from V and 2 bases from J, the junction contained 5 bases not matched to a gene. Germline loops: CDR1 LNHDA, CDR2 SQIVND (reference sequence). This CDR3 is CASNLAGAPYNEQFF. The CDR3 DNA sequence: TGTGCCAGTAACCTAGCGGGAGCACCCTACAATGAGCAGTTCTTC.

The V and J genes are TRBV19 and TRBJ2-7, with 13 bases aligning to TRBD2. Germline V gene data show CDR1 as LNHDA and CDR2 as SQIVND (reference sequence). CDR3 length: 15 amino acids. V lost 6 bases and J lost 3; bases outside the gene matches: 5. As DNA, the CDR3 is TGTGCCAGTAGCACTAGCGGGGGGGATCACTACGAGCAGTACTTC. This sequence encodes CASSTSGGDHYEQYF.

Regarding this clone: The same CDR3 arises from other DNA sequences in this sample as well. V usage is TRBV5-4 and J usage is TRBJ1-1; 9 bases fit TRBD1. Trimming cost V 0 bases and J 6 bases; bases outside gene matches: 0. From germline, CDR1 is SGHNT and CDR2 YYREEE (reference sequence). This CDR3 region has 13 residues. The CDR3 bases are TGTGCCAGCAGCTTGGGGGACAGGGCTGAAGCTTTCTTT. It translates to CASSLGDRAEAFF.